This T cell receptor (beta chain) was documented in a study of T-cell memory formation after mild COVID-19. In TCRdb, the 5' RACE reads were re-called with MiXCR into one record per CDR3 protein. The table includes some 69,000 distinct CDR3 sequences, 16% detected once. This clonotype was counted only a few times. The CDR3 has 17 residues. The germline CDR1 and CDR2 sequences are SGHDT and YYEEEE. V shed 3 bases and J 0 bases; nucleotides not matched to a gene: 7. The sequenced sample consisted of PBMCs or a T cell subset sorted from them (not recorded which). V is TRBV5-6 and J is TRBJ2-3, with TRBD2 matching 10 bases. The clonotype was recovered from an adult woman who had mild COVID-19 (a few samples of this study predate the infection). Cell type and time point are not known. The CDR3 is CASSSIQAGGSTDTQYF. CDR3 sequence (DNA): TGTGCCAGCAGCTCGATACAAGCGGGAGGGAGCACAGATACGCAGTATTTT.